These 3 T cell receptor beta chains came from one sample sequenced in a study of shared clonotypes between healthy human individuals. Assay: immunoSEQ multiplex PCR; the TCRdb copy retains only in-frame clones and omits some. Of about 1.1 million clones in the sample, around three quarters are singletons; the top ten hold 0.4% to 0.55%. The sample comprised memory CD4+ T cells from PBMCs. As to subset: CD45RA-negative fraction. These receptors all stem from a man aged 18-30 years in good health. Some clones in this sample may be carry-over from other donors' samples.

The chain combines TRBV9 with TRBJ2-7; D is perhaps TRBD1 (5 bases). Trimming took off 0 bases at V and 6 bases at J, with 16 bases between the two ends. Germline V lookup: CDR1 SGDLS, CDR2 YYNGEE. The CDR3 is 15 amino acids. Here the CDR3 DNA reads TGTGCCAGCAGCGTAGCTCCCCACAGGTCTAGCGAGCAGTACTTC. Amino acid sequence: CASSVAPHRSSEQYF.

The CDR3 DNA reads TGTGCCTGGAGTGTTCAGGGGAGCCATGGCTACACCTTC. This encodes CAWSVQGSHGYTF. The gene calls are TRBV30 and TRBJ1-2, with D possibly being TRBD1 (6 bases). This CDR3 region has 13 residues. Per germline, CDR1 GTSNPN and CDR2 SVGIG (reference sequence). Trimming took off 0 bases at V and 6 bases at J, with 11 bases between the two ends.

V and J are TRBV7-9 and TRBJ2-1, with D possibly matching TRBD2 (6 bases). CDR1 and CDR2 from the germline V gene are SEHNR and FQNEAQ (reference sequence). Trimming pared 2 bases from V and 8 bases from J, leaving 13 bases between. The CDR3 is made up of 14 amino acids. CDR3 region: CASSLLTRSDEQFF. CDR3 bases: TGTGCCAGCAGCTTATTGACTAGGTCCGATGAGCAGTTCTTC.